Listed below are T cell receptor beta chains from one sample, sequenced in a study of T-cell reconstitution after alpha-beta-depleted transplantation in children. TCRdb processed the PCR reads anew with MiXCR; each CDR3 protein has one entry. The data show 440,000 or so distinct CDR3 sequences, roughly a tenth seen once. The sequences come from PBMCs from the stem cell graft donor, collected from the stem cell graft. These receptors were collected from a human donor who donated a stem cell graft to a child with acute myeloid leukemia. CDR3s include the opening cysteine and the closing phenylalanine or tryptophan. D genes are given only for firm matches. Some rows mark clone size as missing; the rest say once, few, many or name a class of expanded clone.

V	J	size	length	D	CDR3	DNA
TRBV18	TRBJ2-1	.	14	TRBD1	CASSRDRGWSEQFF	TGTGCCAGCTCACGGGACAGGGGGTGGAGTGAGCAGTTCTTC
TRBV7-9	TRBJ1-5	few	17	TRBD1	CASSRTLDRGRGQPQHF	TGTGCCAGCAGCCGAACCCTAGACAGGGGACGGGGTCAGCCCCAGCATTTT
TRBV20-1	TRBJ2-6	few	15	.	CSARDPGSGANVLTF	TGCAGTGCTAGAGATCCAGGGTCTGGGGCCAACGTCCTGACTTTC
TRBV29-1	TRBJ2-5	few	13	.	CSVSNGGGETQYF	TGCAGCGTCTCAAACGGGGGAGGTGAGACCCAGTACTTC
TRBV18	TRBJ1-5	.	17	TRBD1	CASSPKGQGVGNQPQHF	TGTGCCAGCTCACCGAAAGGACAGGGCGTAGGCAATCAGCCCCAGCATTTT
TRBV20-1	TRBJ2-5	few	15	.	CSARDTRTTQETQYF	TGCAGTGCTAGAGATACCCGGACTACTCAAGAGACCCAGTACTTC
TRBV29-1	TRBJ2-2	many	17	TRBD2	CSVGGGGARGVTGELFF	TGCAGCGTTGGTGGCGGGGGGGCCCGGGGGGTCACCGGGGAGCTGTTTTTT
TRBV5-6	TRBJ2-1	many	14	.	CASSLQTAYNEQFF	TGTGCCAGCAGCTTGCAGACAGCTTACAATGAGCAGTTCTTC
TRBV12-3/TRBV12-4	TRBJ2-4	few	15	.	CASSLTTGQANIQYF	TGTGCCAGCAGTTTAACCACAGGCCAGGCGAACATTCAGTACTTC
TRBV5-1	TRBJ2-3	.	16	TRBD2	CASSEKAGAAADTQYF	TGCGCCAGCAGCGAAAAAGCGGGAGCAGCCGCAGATACGCAGTATTTT
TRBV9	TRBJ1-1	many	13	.	CASSRGGGTKAFF	TGTGCCAGCAGCCGCGGGGGGGGGACTAAAGCTTTCTTT
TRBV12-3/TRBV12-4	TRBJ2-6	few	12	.	CASTPEANVLTF	TGTGCCAGCACTCCGGAAGCCAACGTCCTGACTTTC
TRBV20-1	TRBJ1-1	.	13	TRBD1	CSARTGGAGPSIF	TGCAGTGCTAGGACAGGGGGCGCTGGACCGTCAATCTTT
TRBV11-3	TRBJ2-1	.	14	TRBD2	CASSLAGGPREQFF	TGTGCCAGCAGCTTAGCGGGAGGGCCTCGTGAGCAGTTCTTC
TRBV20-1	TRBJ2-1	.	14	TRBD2	CSALRLAGDNEQFF	TGCAGTGCTTTAAGACTAGCGGGAGACAATGAGCAGTTCTTC
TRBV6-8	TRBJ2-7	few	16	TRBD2	CASSLTSGVAGGEQYF	TGTGCCAGCAGCCTTACCTCGGGGGTAGCGGGAGGCGAGCAGTACTTC
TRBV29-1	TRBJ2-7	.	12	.	CSVLDSAYEQYF	TGCAGCGTTCTCGACAGCGCCTACGAGCAGTACTTC
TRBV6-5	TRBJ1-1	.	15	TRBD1	CASSSPGQPNTEAFF	TGTGCCAGCAGTTCCCCGGGACAGCCGAACACTGAAGCTTTCTTT
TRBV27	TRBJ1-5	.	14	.	CASSPGTPNQPQHF	TGTGCCAGCAGCCCCGGGACGCCAAATCAGCCCCAGCATTTT
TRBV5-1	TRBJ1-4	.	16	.	CASSLAGGREGEKLFF	TGCGCCAGCAGCTTGGCCGGCGGCAGGGAGGGGGAAAAACTGTTTTTT
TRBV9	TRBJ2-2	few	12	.	CASSAFTGELFF	TGTGCCAGCAGCGCGTTCACCGGGGAGCTGTTTTTT
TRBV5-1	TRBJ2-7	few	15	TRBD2	CASSLTAGVPYEQYF	TGCGCCAGCAGCTTGACAGCGGGAGTCCCCTACGAGCAGTACTTC
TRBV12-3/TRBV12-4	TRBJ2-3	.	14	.	CATLDRASTDTQYF	TGTGCCACTCTCGATCGGGCTAGCACAGATACGCAGTATTTT
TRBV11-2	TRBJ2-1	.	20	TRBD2	CASSPTLGLAGGRGYNEQFF	TGTGCCAGCAGCCCAACCCTGGGCCTAGCGGGGGGGAGGGGTTACAATGAGCAGTTCTTC
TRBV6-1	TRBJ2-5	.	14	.	CASRPQLAQETQYF	TGTGCCAGCAGACCCCAACTAGCTCAAGAGACCCAGTACTTC
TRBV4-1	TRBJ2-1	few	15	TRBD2	CASSQKTSGGNEQFF	TGCGCCAGCAGCCAAAAGACTAGCGGGGGCAATGAGCAGTTCTTC
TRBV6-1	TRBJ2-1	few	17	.	CASNPLPGVLSYNEQFF	TGTGCCAGCAACCCCCTCCCGGGAGTCCTCTCCTACAATGAGCAGTTCTTC
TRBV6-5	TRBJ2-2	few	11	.	CASYHTGELFF	TGTGCCAGCTATCACACCGGGGAGCTGTTTTTT
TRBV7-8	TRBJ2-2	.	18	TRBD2	CASSLVSVAGGFTGELFF	TGTGCCAGCAGCTTAGTTTCGGTAGCGGGGGGCTTCACCGGGGAGCTGTTTTTT
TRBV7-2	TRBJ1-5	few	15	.	CASSLLGMPDQPQHF	TGTGCCAGCAGCTTATTAGGAATGCCGGATCAGCCCCAGCATTTT